The clone carrying this T cell receptor beta chain was seen a handful of times. Its antigen is unknown. The read comes to an end 3 residues before the CDR3 does, leaving the germline J gene to fill in the end. The CDR3 consists of 16 residues. CDR1 is SGHRS and CDR2 is YFSETQ in the germline V gene. V dropped 3 bases and J dropped 0 bases, with 13 bases sitting between them. The sample originates from a study of T cell clonality in common variable immunodeficiency. Whole-study results and caveats: Fewer TCRbeta clones were shared among CVID subjects than controls.

Generated by immunoSEQ multiplex PCR, the TCRdb table keeps only in-frame clones and is missing some. Singletons are absent from the sample, which has 55,000 to 65,000 clones. The receptor comes from a person between 18 and 70 years old in good health. Sequencing was performed on peripheral blood mononuclear cells. The rearrangement joins TRBV5-1 to TRBJ2-1; tentatively, D is TRBD1 (6 bases). CDR3 sequence reads: CASSSGTLGSYNEQFF. The part of the CDR3 DNA that was read is TGCGCCAGCAGCTCCGGGACATTAGGCTCCTACAATGAG.